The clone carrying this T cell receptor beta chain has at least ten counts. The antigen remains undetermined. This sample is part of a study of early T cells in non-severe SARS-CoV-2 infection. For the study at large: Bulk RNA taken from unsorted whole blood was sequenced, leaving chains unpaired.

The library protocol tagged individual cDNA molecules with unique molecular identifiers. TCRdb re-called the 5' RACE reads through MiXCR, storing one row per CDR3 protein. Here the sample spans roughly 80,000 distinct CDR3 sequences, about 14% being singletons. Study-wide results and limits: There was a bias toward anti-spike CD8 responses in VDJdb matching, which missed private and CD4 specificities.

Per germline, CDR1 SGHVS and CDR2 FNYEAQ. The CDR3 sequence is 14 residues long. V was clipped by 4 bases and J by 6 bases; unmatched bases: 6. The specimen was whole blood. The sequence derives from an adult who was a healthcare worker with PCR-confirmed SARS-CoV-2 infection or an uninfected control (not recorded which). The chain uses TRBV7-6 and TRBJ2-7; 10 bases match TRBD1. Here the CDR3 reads CASSSGTGASEQYF. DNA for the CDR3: TGTGCCAGCAGCTCCGGGACAGGGGCATCCGAGCAGTACTTC.